This T cell receptor (beta chain) was captured by sequencing in a study of human T cells and chemical hapten exposure. On the study more broadly: TCR yield per sample varied, mainly due to pooled library volumes.

Per the authors' pipeline: Samples contained a median of around 89,000 TCRs, with a range of roughly 23,224 to 700,000. TCRdb called the RACE reads again in MiXCR, with one record for every CDR3 protein. The V and J calls follow TCRdb's processing rather than the paper's. Of around 380,000 distinct CDR3 sequences in the sample, roughly 4.8% were seen once. This clonotype was detected ten times or more. Indicated time point: patch test 1, 2 weeks after DPC sensitization. The treatment denotes: therapeutic diphenylcyclopropenone sensitization with weekly scalp DPC. Total RNA was extracted from unfractionated whole blood. Sample: whole blood, taken in connection with sensitization to the hapten diphenylcyclopropenone (DPC). This clonotype was sampled from a woman between 50 and 59 years old with alopecia areata. Some clones in this sample may be carry-over from other donors' samples.

In DNA form, the CDR3 reads TGTGCCAGCAGCTTAAACTCAGGGGGTGGCGAAAAACTGTTTTTT. It specifies CASSLNSGGGEKLFF. The chain links TRBV7-6 to TRBJ1-4, with TRBD1 identical over 7 bases. Germline lookup yields CDR1 SGHVS and CDR2 FNYEAQ. This CDR3 has 15 amino acids. V was pared by 2 bases and J by 8 bases, with 8 bases of the junction left unmatched.